Listed below are T cell receptor beta chains from one sample, sequenced in a study of CD8 T cells in ankylosing spondylitis. TCRdb reprocessed the 5' RACE reads via MiXCR and lists one record per CDR3 protein. The table records some 450,000 distinct CDR3 sequences, approximately 17% of them present only once. Sequenced input: blood, either unsorted or a sorted T cell fraction (not recorded which). Source of these receptors: a male donor with ankylosing spondylitis. CDR3s include the opening cysteine and the closing phenylalanine or tryptophan. A D gene is named only where the DNA matches it firmly. Clone size is shown for a subset of rows, as once, few, many or a class of expanded clone.

few TRBD2 TRBJ2-7 17 TRBV5-1 CASSSGGTSGRRNEQYF TGCGCCAGCAGCTCTGGGGGGACTAGCGGGAGGAGGAACGAGCAGTACTTC
few NA TRBJ2-1 16 TRBV20-1 CSARDSSGRVYNEQFF TGCAGTGCTAGAGATAGCTCGGGTCGGGTTTACAATGAGCAGTTCTTC
NA NA TRBJ2-7 12 TRBV28 CASVGRTYEQYF TGTGCCAGCGTCGGACGGACCTACGAGCAGTACTTC
NA NA TRBJ2-7 12 TRBV6-5 CASSLGSAEQYF TGTGCCAGCAGCCTGGGATCAGCCGAGCAGTACTTC
few NA TRBJ2-1 15 TRBV7-2 CASSPQGSIHNEQFF TGTGCCAGCAGCCCGCAGGGATCTATCCACAATGAGCAGTTCTTC
NA NA TRBJ1-1 14 TRBV7-6 CASSLSAGGTEAFF TGTGCCAGCAGCTTAAGTGCTGGGGGCACTGAAGCTTTCTTT
NA NA TRBJ1-1 12 TRBV30 CACQHFNTEAFF TGTGCCTGCCAGCATTTTAACACTGAAGCTTTCTTT
NA TRBD2 TRBJ2-5 16 TRBV7-3 CASSSSSGVGQETQYF TGTGCCAGCAGCTCCTCTAGCGGAGTGGGCCAAGAGACCCAGTACTTC
few NA TRBJ2-5 13 TRBV20-1 CSARKASRETQYF TGCAGTGCTAGAAAGGCTAGTCGGGAGACCCAGTACTTC
NA NA TRBJ2-2 14 TRBV4-1 CASSQGVWSGELFF TGCGCCAGCAGCCAAGGGGTTTGGTCCGGGGAGCTGTTTTTT
NA NA TRBJ2-1 15 TRBV10-2 CASSAGAPSYNEQFF TGCGCCAGCAGTGCGGGGGCTCCGTCCTACAATGAGCAGTTCTTC
NA TRBD1 TRBJ2-1 15 TRBV3-1 CASSPGQGRDVQQFF TGTGCCAGCAGCCCGGGACAGGGACGGGATGTTCAGCAGTTCTTC
NA NA TRBJ1-2 13 TRBV12-3/TRBV12-4 CASSLRGFHGYTF TGTGCCAGCAGTTTACGGGGTTTTCACGGCTACACCTTC
many TRBD1 TRBJ2-4 15 TRBV6-1 CASPRRQGTKNIQYF TGTGCCAGCCCACGTAGACAGGGAACCAAAAACATTCAGTACTTC
few TRBD2 TRBJ2-5 16 TRBV5-1 CASSTGLAGSAETQYF TGCGCCAGCAGCACCGGACTAGCGGGGTCAGCCGAGACCCAGTACTTC
NA NA TRBJ1-5 13 TRBV2 CASGRVWNQPQHF TGTGCCAGCGGCAGGGTCTGGAATCAGCCCCAGCATTTT